Below, one TCR beta chain is given with its context. It lacks a known antigen. Per-base quality was not reported, and no clone a single base away is much larger than it. The library was built by means of RACE. The sequencer listed for this sample is NextSeq 500. During library preparation, unique molecular identifiers were attached to individual cDNA molecules so that TCRs could be counted quantitatively and reproducibly. Both TCR alpha and TCR beta chains were sequenced from each blood RNA sample. The original methods were these. A median of around 100,000 TCRs per sample was observed, with a range of about 23,224 to 690,600. V, J and CDR3 annotation of the TCR reads was performed with the Decombinator software suite. Every sample was subsampled to the same number of TCRs (28,000) for the PS versus PT1 abundance plots. TCRs were defined as expanded if absent before sensitization and observed at least eight times at the 2-week time point. TCRdb redid the processing of the public reads, applying fastp at Q25 and MiXCR, and retained in-frame beta chains. Each CDR3 protein appears once, grouped with its most common genes and DNA. The V and J calls were not made by the authors but by TCRdb's processing. Counted in this sample were 97,000 or so distinct CDR3 sequences; 27% of them appeared once. The leading ten clones occupy 10% of the sample.

The data belong to a study of human T cells and chemical hapten exposure (dated by TCRdb to 2020 to 2023). Study-wide context: For sensitization, 2% DPC in acetone was applied to a 2 cm by 2 cm area of upper inner arm skin. The libraries were sequenced as a pool, and the TCR yield per sample differed mostly because of small variations in library volumes within the pool. Patients additionally received weekly therapeutic DPC doses to the scalp throughout the roughly 23-week study period. Patch testing was performed on the upper back with Finn chambers containing 0.01% DPC, and the patch tests were scored after 6 days according to International Contact Dermatitis Research Group standards. Patient blood was sampled pre-sensitization (week 0) and at 2, 6 and about 24 weeks after DPC sensitization. This study followed changes in the peripheral blood TCR repertoire in vivo during primary and secondary sensitization of alopecia patients to the hapten diphenylcyclopropenone (DPC). About 27 alopecia patients gave blood for TCR sequencing at one to four time points (pre-sensitization, 2, 6 and 24 weeks). The mostly female patient cohort included alopecia areata with under or over 50% scalp involvement, alopecia totalis and alopecia universalis. What the work shows at the level of the full study, not this receptor alone: Patch test score correlated positively with the number of PT1 expanded TCRs, reaching significance at thresholds 8, 16 and 32 but not at 4. After repeated subsampling, the strength of the expansion versus patch-test correlation and the threshold at which it became significant changed. Significantly more large CDR3 similarity clusters were formed by expanded TCRs than by pre-sensitization or healthy control sets, consistent with antigen-driven responses. All patients had alopecia, a presumed autoimmune disease, so their immune response might differ from that of healthy individuals. DPC sensitization did not change the number of TCRs with a frequency above 1 in 1000, and there was no evidence of changes in global repertoire structure.

The time point label, read with the paper, signifies: patch test 3, about 24 weeks after DPC sensitization. The treatment or condition label, as the study defines it: therapeutic diphenylcyclopropenone sensitization with weekly scalp DPC. At each patch-test visit, blood was drawn before the patch test was applied. Patients were eligible if aged 18 to 70, diagnosed with alopecia and judged suitable for DPC therapy, and pregnant patients were excluded. Total RNA was extracted from unfractionated whole blood that had been collected in Tempus Blood RNA tubes. CDR1 is given as KGHSH and CDR2 as LQKENI, both from the germline V gene. Its CDR3 holds 12 amino acids, cysteine through phenylalanine. The entry retains the CDR3 DNA only, 36 bases that are in frame from base 1. A distance of 7 bases separates the germline ends of V and J, which lose 6 bases and 4 bases respectively.

The sample consisted of whole blood, taken in connection with sensitization to the hapten diphenylcyclopropenone (DPC). Recombination joined TRBV18 with TRBJ1-3, with no confidently assigned D gene. This sequence originates from a man aged 35 to 55 with alopecia areata. Some clones in this sample may be carry-over from other donors' samples. The DNA is TGTGCCAGCTCCCCCGACGGAAACACCATATATTTT. Its protein reads: CASSPDGNTIYF.